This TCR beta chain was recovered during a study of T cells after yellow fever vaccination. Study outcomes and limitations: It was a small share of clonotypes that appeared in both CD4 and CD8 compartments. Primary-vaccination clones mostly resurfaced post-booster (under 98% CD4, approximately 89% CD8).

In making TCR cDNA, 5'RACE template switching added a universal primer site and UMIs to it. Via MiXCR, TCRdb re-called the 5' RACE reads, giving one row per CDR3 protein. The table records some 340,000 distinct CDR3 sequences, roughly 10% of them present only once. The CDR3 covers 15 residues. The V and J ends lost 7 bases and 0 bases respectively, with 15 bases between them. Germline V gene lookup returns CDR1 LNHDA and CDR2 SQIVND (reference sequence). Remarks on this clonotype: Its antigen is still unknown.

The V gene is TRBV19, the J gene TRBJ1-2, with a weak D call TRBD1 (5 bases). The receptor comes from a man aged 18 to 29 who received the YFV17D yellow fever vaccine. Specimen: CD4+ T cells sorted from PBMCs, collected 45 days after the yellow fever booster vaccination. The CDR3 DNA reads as TGTGCCAGTAATCGCTTCAGGGAGGCTAACTATGGCTACACCTTC. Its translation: CASNRFREANYGYTF.